The entry below describes one T cell receptor beta chain. TCRdb's copy holds only in-frame clones and misses some; the assay was immunoSEQ multiplex PCR. The table lists 70,000 to 75,000 clones, roughly 90% of them singletons. Germline loops: CDR1 SGDLS, CDR2 YYNGEE. V shed 3 bases, J shed 8 bases, and the junction held 13 bases outside the gene matches. This CDR3 has 15 amino acids. The data were taken from a study of PD-L1 blockade in urothelial cancer. Background on the study: Dosed intravenously at 1,200 mg every 3 weeks, atezolizumab was initiated by patients around 2014.

As to time point: pretreatment peripheral blood. The gene calls are TRBV9 and TRBJ1-1, with 7 bases identical to TRBD1. The receptor comes from a man aged 70-80 years with urothelial cancer. The sample in question was PBMCs, obtained around atezolizumab (anti-PD-L1) treatment. CDR3 in amino acids: CASSAGTARQTEAFF. CDR3 DNA sequence: TGTGCCAGCAGCGCCGGGACAGCCCGACAAACCGAAGCTTTCTTT.